This entry describes one T cell receptor (beta chain). Its antigen remains unknown. This CDR3 is 12 amino acids long. The germline CDR1 and CDR2 sequences are GTSNPN and SVGIG (reference sequence). With 0 bases removed from V and 6 bases from J, the gap between germline ends came to 8 bases. This entry belongs to a study of T-cell memory formation after mild COVID-19. The wider study: Clustering of TCRs was largely donor specific. The study, taken as a whole, reports: Contracting CD8+ clones were enriched in EMRA, CD4+ mainly in CM and EM.

With constant-segment primers, 5'RACE yielded cDNA libraries of TCR alpha and TCR beta that carried sample barcodes and UMIs. TCRdb called the 5' RACE reads again in MiXCR, with one record for every CDR3 protein. The data show 560,000 or so distinct CDR3 sequences, with about 18% seen just once and roughly 7.8% held by the top ten. The clonotype comes from an adult woman who had mild COVID-19 (a few samples of this study predate the infection). Cell type and time point are not known. The chain links TRBV30 to TRBJ1-1; D is unresolved. Sequenced input: PBMCs or a T cell subset sorted from them (not recorded which). The CDR3 here is CAWSVRYSEAFF. DNA for the CDR3: TGTGCCTGGAGTGTAAGATATTCTGAAGCTTTCTTT.